The T cell receptor beta chain described here comes from a study of cytomegalovirus exposure and HLA in healthy donors. The CDR3 is made up of 17 amino acids. The germline gives CDR1 MGHDK, CDR2 SYGVNS. V shed 4 bases and J shed 1 base, with 19 bases lying between them. PCR involved 60 Vbeta and 13 Jbeta primers. Profiling relied on immunoSEQ multiplex PCR, and the TCRdb table lists in-frame clones only, not all of them. This table holds about 79,000 clones, around 70% found once. The receptor comes from a man aged 55 to 70 in good health and CMV-seronegative. The rearrangement links TRBV25-1 to TRBJ1-1, with D possibly TRBD1 on 5 matching bases. Sequencing was done on a sample of PBMCs. CDR3 nucleotide sequence: TGTGCCAGCAGTGGGGGCATTTGGATGGGGCAGAACACTGAAGCTTTCTTT. This encodes CASSGGIWMGQNTEAFF.